Sequencing of this T cell receptor beta chain was carried out in a study of a mutant IDH1 vaccine in newly diagnosed glioma. Time point reported: week 35, safety follow-up. Each dose delivered 300 ug of mutant IDH1 20-mer peptide subcutaneously with imiquimod. This clone was counted once. Antigen: not known. Profiling relied on immunoSEQ multiplex PCR, and the TCRdb table lists in-frame clones only, not all of them. The table records fewer than 45,000 clones, around 91% of them present only once. The sequenced sample was PBMCs, obtained from a glioma patient whose treatment included an IDH1 peptide vaccine. The TCR originated in a man aged 40-49 years with glioma.

This chain's CDR3 is CASSPGQGWTSEQYF. The DNA for the CDR3 is TGTGCCAGCAGCCCCGGACAGGGATGGACGAGCGAGCAGTACTTC. The chain is built from TRBV5-4 and TRBJ2-7; 8 bases match TRBD1. V was clipped by 4 bases and J by 6 bases; unmatched bases: 12. Germline V gene data show CDR1 as SGHNT and CDR2 as YYREEE (reference sequence). The CDR3 consists of 15 residues. Looking up the rest from reference TRBV5-4 and TRBJ2-7 gives the full variable domain: ETGVTQSPTHLIKTRGQQVTLRCSSQSGHNTVSWYQQALGQGPQFIFQYYREEENGRGNFPPRFSGLQFPNYSSELNVNALELDDSALYLCASSPGQGWTSEQYFGPGTRLTVT.